The text below deals with one TCR beta chain. Generated by immunoSEQ multiplex PCR, the TCRdb table keeps only in-frame clones and is missing some. In the table there are 140,000 or so clones, 75% to 90% of which are singletons. These data are taken from a study of T cell responses to AZD1222 COVID-19 vaccine. The CDR3 has 14 residues. V lost 0 bases to trimming and J lost 5 bases; unmatched junction nucleotides: 6. The germline V gene has CDR1 GTSNPN and CDR2 SVGIG (reference sequence). The sequencing here drew on peripheral blood, taken on day 0 of AZD1222 vaccination. This chain uses TRBV30 with TRBJ2-7; 8 nucleotides line up with TRBD1. This TCR came from an adult in good health. CDR3 coding DNA: TGTGCCTGGAGTGTATTGACAGGGGTCCACGAGCAGTACTTC. Residues: CAWSVLTGVHEQYF. Combining the CDR3 with reference TRBV30 and TRBJ2-7 gives the whole variable domain SQTIHQWPATLVQPVGSPLSLECTVEGTSNPNLYWYRQAAGRGLQLLFYSVGIGQISSEVPQNLSASRPQDRQFILSSKKLLLSDSGFYLCAWSVLTGVHEQYFGPGTRLTVT.